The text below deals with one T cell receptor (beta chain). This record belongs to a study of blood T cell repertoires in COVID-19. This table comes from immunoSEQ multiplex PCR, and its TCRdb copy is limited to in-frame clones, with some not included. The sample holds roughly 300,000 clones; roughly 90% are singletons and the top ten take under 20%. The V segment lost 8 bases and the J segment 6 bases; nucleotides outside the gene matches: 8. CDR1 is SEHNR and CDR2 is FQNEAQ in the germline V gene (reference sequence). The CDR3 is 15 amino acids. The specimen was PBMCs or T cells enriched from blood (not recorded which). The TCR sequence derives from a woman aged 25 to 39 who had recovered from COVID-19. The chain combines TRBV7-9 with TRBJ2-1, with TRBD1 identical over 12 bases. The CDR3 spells CASGLGTGGRNEQFF. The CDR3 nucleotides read TGTGCCAGCGGACTTGGGACAGGGGGCCGCAATGAGCAGTTCTTC.